Reported below is one T cell receptor beta chain. Looked up from germline, CDR1 is MNHNS and CDR2 is SASEGT. Deletions cut 2 bases from V and 5 bases from J, with 9 bases between. The CDR3 runs 13 residues. Seattle patient enrollment occurred during active infection, with longitudinal follow-up thereafter. This specimen belongs to a study of blood T cell repertoires in COVID-19. Whole-study context: Sites in the United States, Italy and Spain provided acute and convalescent COVID-19 samples.

Profiling relied on immunoSEQ multiplex PCR, and the TCRdb table lists in-frame clones only, not all of them. The sample includes tens of thousands of clones, nearly 80% of them seen just once. The sequenced sample consisted of peripheral blood. The chain has TRBV6-1 and TRBJ2-5; D is unclear. This TCR derives from a man in his 70s with COVID-19, enrolled during active disease. The DNA of the CDR3 is TGTGCCAGCAGTGAACTGGGCAGGGAGACCCAGTACTTC. Translated, it gives CASSELGRETQYF.